Listed here are 30 T cell receptor beta chains from one sample, sequenced in a study of spatial heterogeneity in lung cancer. Time point given: sample taken at primary tumor resection. Sequencing of whole RNA from tumor, nontumor lung or frozen PBMC involved no sorting. MiXCR, applied by TCRdb to the 5' RACE reads, yields one record per CDR3 protein. The table lists tens of thousands of distinct CDR3 sequences, around 13% of them singletons. The sequences come from PBMCs, collected at surgery. These receptors were obtained from a male donor with early-stage non-small cell lung cancer.

The sample holds many counts of this clonotype. This chain links TRBV7-6 with TRBJ2-7; 11 bases fit TRBD2. The V and J ends lost 5 bases and 1 base, in that order; junction bases with no gene match: 10. The CDR3 length is 17 residues. Looked up from germline, CDR1 is SGHVS and CDR2 is FNYEAQ. The CDR3 loop is CASSLETSGDSSYEQYF. The CDR3 nucleotides read TGTGCCAGCAGCCTCGAGACTAGCGGGGATAGTTCCTACGAGCAGTACTTC.

This chain joins TRBV20-1 and TRBJ2-7, with 7 bases fitting TRBD1. With 5 bases clipped from V and 1 base from J, the junction kept 5 bases outside the gene matches. The CDR3 is 13 amino acids. The V gene's germline CDR1 is DFQATT and CDR2 SNEGSKA (reference sequence). CDR3 nucleotides: TGCAGTGCTCCCGGGACAGCATCCTACGAGCAGTACTTC. It translates to CSAPGTASYEQYF.

This chain uses TRBV24-1 with TRBJ2-7, with unresolved D. The germline CDR1 and CDR2 sequences are KGHDR and SFDVKD. V lost 6 bases, J lost 5 bases, and 13 bases lay in between. This CDR3 contains 13 residues. CDR3 in DNA: TGTGCCACCAGTAACCCCGGCACAGACGAGCAGTACTTC. Its protein product is CATSNPGTDEQYF.

V and J are TRBV5-1 and TRBJ1-4; D unclear. Trimming left V 4 bases short and J 7 bases short, with 14 bases between. Germline values: CDR1 SGHRS, CDR2 YFSETQ. This CDR3 has 14 residues. Written as DNA, the CDR3 is TGCGCCAGCAGCCTAGAGGGCGGGAGTGAAAAACTGTTTTTT. Translated: CASSLEGGSEKLFF.

The table lists this clonotype with a few counts. V is TRBV7-9 and J is TRBJ1-6; 8 bases are a match to TRBD1. CDR1 and CDR2 from the germline V gene are SEHNR and FQNEAQ (reference sequence). The CDR3 is made up of 15 amino acids. V lost 5 bases and J lost 8; bases outside the gene matches: 8. CDR3 nucleotide sequence: TGTGCCAGCAGCGGAAACGGACAGGGTTATTCACCCCTCCACTTT. Its protein product is CASSGNGQGYSPLHF.

This clonotype has more than one count but fewer than ten. The gene calls are TRBV27 and TRBJ1-2; D remains ambiguous. The CDR3 sequence is 13 residues long. Trimming pared 3 bases from V and 5 bases from J, leaving 10 bases between. Per the germline V gene, CDR1 is MNHEY and CDR2 is SMNVEV (reference sequence). The CDR3 is CASSFGRHYGYTF. In nucleotides, the CDR3 is TGTGCCAGCAGTTTTGGCAGGCATTATGGCTACACCTTC.

This clonotype was detected a few times. The chain joins TRBV7-2 to TRBJ2-2; the D is unclear. The V end was cut by 5 bases, the J end by 3 bases, with 13 bases between. CDR1 is SGHTA, CDR2 FQGNSA, per germline. The CDR3 length is 15 residues. This CDR3 is CASSRRTFDTGELFF. Written as DNA, the CDR3 is TGTGCCAGCAGCCGTCGGACGTTTGACACCGGGGAGCTGTTTTTT.

This clonotype was detected a few times. The J gene is TRBJ1-1, the V gene TRBV19; 8 positions agree with TRBD1. V shed 4 bases, J shed 0 bases, and the junction held 1 base outside the gene matches. Germline loops: CDR1 LNHDA, CDR2 SQIVND (reference sequence). The CDR3 sequence is 14 residues long. The CDR3 sequence is CASSRDRLNTEAFF. The CDR3 DNA is TGTGCCAGTAGTAGGGACAGGCTGAACACTGAAGCTTTCTTT.

V usage is TRBV5-1 and J usage is TRBJ1-2; D remains ambiguous. Trimming cost V 1 base and J 2 bases, with 12 bases left between them. This CDR3 spans 15 amino acids. CDR1 and CDR2 from the germline V gene are SGHRS and YFSETQ. The CDR3 coding sequence is TGCGCCAGCAGCTTGAGCCAGAACGAAAACTATGGCTACACCTTC. It codes for CASSLSQNENYGYTF.

This clonotype was observed a handful of times. The genes are TRBV30 and TRBJ2-7, with a possible D match to TRBD2 (6 bases). V lost 8 bases, J lost 0 bases, and 17 bases lay in between. Germline V lookup: CDR1 GTSNPN, CDR2 SVGIG (reference sequence). The CDR3 contains 14 residues. The CDR3 DNA follows: TGTGCCGGATTCTGGGACTCCCTCTCCTACGAGCAGTACTTC. It codes for CAGFWDSLSYEQYF.

In its sample, this clonotype was seen a few times. The V and J genes are TRBV3-1 and TRBJ2-3; D uncertain. Germline values: CDR1 LGHDT, CDR2 YNNKEL (reference sequence). The CDR3 has 15 amino acids. Deletions cut 1 base from V and 5 bases from J, with 13 bases between. CDR3 loop: CASSQVGGAQDTQYF. CDR3 sequence (DNA): TGTGCCAGCAGCCAAGTGGGCGGTGCACAAGATACGCAGTATTTT.

J is TRBJ2-7 and V is TRBV6-2 or TRBV6-3, with 9 bases identical to TRBD2. This CDR3 has 14 residues. J gave up 0 bases and V 7 bases, and 4 bases lay outside the gene matches. Germline values: CDR1 MNHEY, CDR2 SVGEGT. CDR3 nucleotide sequence: TGTGCCAGCAACTTAGCGGGGGCCTCCTACGAGCAGTACTTC. Amino acid sequence: CASNLAGASYEQYF.

V is TRBV7-2 and J is TRBJ2-1; D ambiguous. The CDR3 is 14 amino acids. From germline, CDR1 is SGHTA and CDR2 FQGNSA. V lost 5 bases and J 4 bases, leaving 12 bases between the germline ends. For the CDR3, the DNA is TGTGCCAGCAGCCCACATGGTGGGTACAATGAGCAGTTCTTC. Translating it yields CASSPHGGYNEQFF. Full variable domain (remainder filled in from reference TRBV7-2 and TRBJ2-1): GAGVSQSPSNKVTEKGKDVELRCDPISGHTALYWYRQSLGQGLEFLIYFQGNSAPDKSGLPSDRFSAERTGGSVSTLTIQRTQQEDSAVYLCASSPHGGYNEQFFGPGTRLTVL.

The chain carries TRBV5-4 and TRBJ2-2, with unresolved D. V lost 0 bases, J lost 1 base, and 4 bases lay in between. The CDR3 is 14 amino acids. CDR1 and CDR2 (germline): SGHNT, YYREEE (reference sequence). DNA for the CDR3: TGTGCCAGCAGCTTGGACAAGAACACCGGGGAGCTGTTTTTT. It yields the protein CASSLDKNTGELFF.

The chain combines TRBV19 with TRBJ1-2; 8 bases match TRBD1. With 6 bases clipped from V and 8 bases from J, the junction kept 14 bases outside the gene matches. Per the germline V gene, CDR1 is LNHDA and CDR2 is SQIVND (reference sequence). CDR3 size: 15 residues. CDR3 nucleotides: TGTGCCAGTAGCCGGACAGGGCCCTCGCCCTACGGCTACACCTTC. It is translated as CASSRTGPSPYGYTF. Full variable domain (missing parts from reference TRBV19 and TRBJ1-2): DGGITQSPKYLFRKEGQNVTLSCEQNLNHDAMYWYRQDPGQGLRLIYYSQIVNDFQKGDIAEGYSVSREKKESFPLTVTSAQKNPTAFYLCASSRTGPSPYGYTFGSGTRLTVV.

This clonotype was seen more than once but under ten times. V gene TRBV9 combines with J gene TRBJ1-1; no firm D call. Germline loops: CDR1 SGDLS, CDR2 YYNGEE. Trimming took 0 bases from V and 7 from J, leaving 16 bases between them. The CDR3 has 15 residues. The CDR3 region has the DNA TGTGCCAGCAGCGTAGTGGCCAATAGCCAGCTTGAAGCTTTCTTT. Amino acid sequence: CASSVVANSQLEAFF. Together with reference TRBV9 and TRBJ1-1, the CDR3 gives the full variable domain: DSGVTQTPKHLITATGQRVTLRCSPRSGDLSVYWYQQSLDQGLQFLIQYYNGEERAKGNILERFSAQQFPDLHSELNLSSLELGDSALYFCASSVVANSQLEAFFGQGTRLTVV.

The rearrangement joins TRBV5-1 to TRBJ1-1; 10 bases are shared with TRBD1. From germline, CDR1 is SGHRS and CDR2 YFSETQ. Losses at the gene ends were 0 bases for V and 5 bases for J; bases not matched to a gene: 4. CDR3 length equals 15 residues. The CDR3 spells CASSLGQGARTEAFF. The CDR3 DNA follows: TGCGCCAGCAGCTTGGGACAGGGGGCGCGAACTGAAGCTTTCTTT.

This clonotype was detected only a few times. The gene calls are TRBV15 and TRBJ2-3, with TRBD2 as a possible D gene (6 bases). The CDR3 has 16 residues. V was shortened by 1 base and J by 4 bases, with 15 bases between the two germline ends. Germline CDR1 is LNHNV and CDR2 is YYDKDF (reference sequence). CDR3 DNA: TGTGCCACCAGCAGAGGGGGATACGGCGGGGCAGATACGCAGTATTTT. It is translated as CATSRGGYGGADTQYF.

This clonotype was picked up a small number of times. The chain employs TRBV5-4 and TRBJ2-1, with D possibly matching TRBD2 (6 bases). Germline V gene sequence: CDR1 SGHNT, CDR2 YYREEE (reference sequence). The CDR3 is made up of 17 amino acids. V dropped 6 bases and J dropped 0 bases, with 19 bases sitting between them. CDR3 in amino acids: CASTMGGPRSSYNEQFF. CDR3 nucleotides: TGTGCCAGCACCATGGGGGGTCCCAGGAGCTCCTACAATGAGCAGTTCTTC.

V usage is TRBV7-2 and J usage is TRBJ2-5; D possibly corresponds to TRBD1 (5 bases). Between the trimmed V and J ends, which lost 1 base and 6 bases, there was a span of 15 bases. This CDR3 has 15 amino acids. In germline, CDR1 is SGHTA, CDR2 FQGNSA. The DNA of the CDR3 is TGTGCCAGCAGCTTAGAGCAGGGTAGTATGAAGACCCAGTACTTC. This codes for CASSLEQGSMKTQYF.

In this sample, this clonotype turned up a few times. The gene calls are TRBV11-2 and TRBJ2-1; 9 bases agree with TRBD2. J was trimmed by 9 bases and V by 1 base; bases with no gene match: 7. This CDR3 is built from 15 residues. The germline CDR1 and CDR2 sequences are SGHAT and FQNNGV. CDR3 bases: TGTGCCAGCAGCTTAGGATTAGCGGGAGATCCTGAGCAGTTCTTC. Translation gives CASSLGLAGDPEQFF.

The gene calls are TRBV7-9 and TRBJ1-2; D is perhaps TRBD1 (5 bases). The V and J ends lost 5 bases and 4 bases respectively, with 8 bases between them. CDR1 is SEHNR, CDR2 FQNEAQ, per germline (reference sequence). CDR3 length: 12 residues. CDR3: CASSPTVYGYTF. CDR3 coding DNA: TGTGCCAGCAGCCCGACAGTCTATGGCTACACCTTC.

This clonotype has more than one count but fewer than ten. V and J are TRBV7-2 and TRBJ2-1; 12 bases fit TRBD2. The CDR3 extends over 15 amino acids. V was pared by 4 bases and J by 10 bases, with 8 bases of the junction left unmatched. Germline values: CDR1 SGHTA, CDR2 FQGNSA. CDR3 sequence (DNA): TGTGCCAGCAGCTCCGGACTAGCGGGATCTGTGGAGCAGTTCTTC. This sequence encodes CASSSGLAGSVEQFF. The variable domain in full, completed from reference TRBV7-2 and TRBJ2-1, reads GAGVSQSPSNKVTEKGKDVELRCDPISGHTALYWYRQSLGQGLEFLIYFQGNSAPDKSGLPSDRFSAERTGGSVSTLTIQRTQQEDSAVYLCASSSGLAGSVEQFFGPGTRLTVL.

This chain joins TRBV3-1 and TRBJ2-3, with a possible D match to TRBD2 (6 bases). V was clipped by 2 bases and J by 1 base, with 10 bases between them. Germline CDR1 is LGHDT and CDR2 is YNNKEL (reference sequence). This CDR3 region has 15 residues. This chain's CDR3 is CASSQNTGGTDTQYF. The CDR3 DNA follows: TGTGCCAGCAGCCAAAACACGGGGGGCACAGATACGCAGTATTTT.

The chain has TRBV20-1 and TRBJ1-1; 8 bases agree with TRBD1. This CDR3 has 15 amino acids. Germline assignment: CDR1 DFQATT and CDR2 SNEGSKA (reference sequence). Trimming took 0 bases from V and 6 from J; bases not matched to a gene: 9. The CDR3 DNA sequence: TGCAGTGCTAGAGATTCGGGACAGGTCTTGGCTGAAGCTTTCTTT. Its translation is CSARDSGQVLAEAFF.

This clonotype was seen a handful of times. The V and J genes are TRBV29-1 and TRBJ2-5; the D gene is possibly TRBD2 (6 bases). The germline V and J ends were trimmed by 6 bases and 5 bases, with 10 bases remaining between them. The germline V gene encodes CDR1 SQVTM and CDR2 ANQGSEA. The CDR3 has 11 residues. The CDR3 is CSVERGETQYF. CDR3 in DNA: TGCAGCGTCGAACGGGGGGAGACCCAGTACTTC.

The CDR3 DNA reads TGTGCCACTAGGACTAGCGGGAGTTCCGGGGAGCTGTTTTTT. It specifies CATRTSGSSGELFF. The chain recombines TRBV19 with TRBJ2-2; 13 bases agree with TRBD2. This CDR3 has 14 residues. V shed 10 bases, J shed 6 bases, and the junction held 5 bases outside the gene matches. Germline V lookup: CDR1 LNHDA, CDR2 SQIVND (reference sequence).

This clonotype was observed many times. This chain uses TRBV28 with TRBJ2-1; 8 positions match TRBD2. V lost 9 bases, J lost 1 base, and 11 bases stayed unmatched. Germline V lookup: CDR1 MDHEN, CDR2 SYDVKM. The CDR3 contains 16 residues. The DNA of the CDR3 is TGTGCCAGTCAGGGCAGCGGGAGAGGGTCCTACAATGAGCAGTTCTTC. Translation gives CASQGSGRGSYNEQFF.

The chain links TRBV3-1 to TRBJ2-7; TRBD1 aligns across 9 bases. CDR3 length equals 14 residues. Germline trimming cut 5 bases from V and 5 bases from J; bases unmatched to any gene: 7. Germline loops: CDR1 LGHDT, CDR2 YNNKEL (reference sequence). The CDR3 region has the DNA TGTGCCAGCAGCTCTTGGGACAGGGAAAACGAGCAGTACTTC. It codes for CASSSWDRENEQYF.

The V gene is TRBV10-3, the J gene TRBJ1-5, with 8 bases aligning to TRBD1. The V and J ends lost 4 bases and 0 bases, in that order; junction bases with no gene match: 2. This CDR3 has 15 residues. CDR1 and CDR2 from the germline V gene are ENHRY and SYGVKD. CDR3 nucleotide sequence: TGTGCCATCAGTGGGGGGACAGGTAGCAATCAGCCCCAGCATTTT. Its protein product is CAISGGTGSNQPQHF.